The 26 T cell receptor beta chains in this list originate from one sample, sequenced in a study of T cell responses to AZD1222 COVID-19 vaccine. Libraries were prepared by immunoSEQ multiplex PCR; TCRdb keeps only in-frame clonotypes and omits some of them. The sample contains under 150,000 clones, around nine tenths of which appear only once. The source material was peripheral blood, sampled 28 days after the second AZD1222 dose. These receptors were collected from an adult who received the AZD1222 COVID-19 vaccine.

The chain uses TRBV27 and TRBJ1-5; 7 bases map to TRBD1. Trimming removed 6 bases from V and 0 bases from J; junction bases left unmatched: 11. The CDR3 is made up of 17 amino acids. CDR1 and CDR2 (germline): MNHEY, SMNVEV (reference sequence). CDR3 in amino acids: CASRTQGTAYSNQPQHF. The CDR3 DNA is TGTGCCAGCAGGACTCAAGGGACAGCGTATAGCAATCAGCCCCAGCATTTT.

To note about this clone: This specimen includes other DNA sequences encoding the same CDR3. V usage is TRBV9 and J usage is TRBJ2-2; D may match TRBD1 or TRBD2 (5 bases each). This CDR3 contains 15 residues. Deletions cut 2 bases from V and 0 bases from J, with 8 bases between. Looked up from germline, CDR1 is SGDLS and CDR2 is YYNGEE. The CDR3 loop reads CASSVGTTNTGELFF. The CDR3 region has the DNA TGTGCCAGCAGCGTTGGGACGACGAACACCGGGGAGCTGTTTTTT.

This clone was seen just once. The J gene is TRBJ1-2, the V gene TRBV28; the match to TRBD1 covers 11 bases. The J segment lost 5 bases and the V segment lost 7 bases, leaving 9 bases of the junction unmatched. This CDR3 has 15 residues. The V gene's germline CDR1 is MDHEN and CDR2 SYDVKM. In DNA, the CDR3 is TGTGCCAGCAAGAGCTCCGGACAGGGGGCTTATGGCTACACCTTC. The encoded protein is CASKSSGQGAYGYTF.

The V gene is TRBV7-9, the J gene TRBJ2-2; 8 nucleotides align to TRBD1. Germline CDR1 is SEHNR and CDR2 is FQNEAQ (reference sequence). Trimming took 11 bases from V and 6 from J; bases not matched to a gene: 11. The CDR3 has 14 residues. In DNA form, the CDR3 reads TGTGCCGTACGGACAGGGATGCAATCCGGGGAGCTGTTTTTT. This codes for CAVRTGMQSGELFF.

The rearrangement uses TRBV18 and TRBJ1-3; D not resolved. Trimming removed 2 bases at V and 0 bases at J, with 11 bases between. Germline CDR1 KGHSH, CDR2 LQKENI. This CDR3 is built from 16 residues. Here the CDR3 DNA reads TGTGCCAGCTCACCAAATGACGGGAGCTCTGGAAACACCATATATTTT. This gives the protein CASSPNDGSSGNTIYF.

The chain links TRBV12-3 or TRBV12-4 to TRBJ2-2, with unresolved D. This CDR3 region has 13 residues. V was trimmed by 3 bases and J by 6 bases, leaving 8 bases between them. Here the CDR3 reads CASSLENAGELFF. CDR3 bases: TGTGCCAGCAGTTTGGAGAATGCCGGGGAGCTGTTTTTT.

J is TRBJ1-2 and V is TRBV19; no definite D call. The V end lost 6 bases, the J end lost 2 bases, and 16 bases lay between the germline ends. CDR3 length: 15 residues. Germline V CDR1 and CDR2: LNHDA, SQIVND (reference sequence). The CDR3 DNA follows: TGTGCCAGTAGCGTCAGGACGGGTGGGAACTATGGCTACACCTTC. Its protein is CASSVRTGGNYGYTF.

This chain joins TRBV14 and TRBJ1-2, with 10 bases that match TRBD1. The J segment lost 7 bases and the V segment lost 5 bases, leaving 10 bases of the junction unmatched. There are 15 residues in the CDR3. Germline CDR1 reads SGHDN; CDR2 reads FVKESK. The CDR3 is CASSLPGTGVGGYTF. CDR3 nucleotides: TGTGCCAGCAGCTTACCCGGGACAGGGGTAGGTGGCTACACCTTC. The entire variable domain, with the rest obtained from reference TRBV14 and TRBJ1-2, is as follows: EAGVTQFPSHSVIEKGQTVTLRCDPISGHDNLYWYRRVMGKEIKFLLHFVKESKQDESGMPNNRFLAERTGGTYSTLKVQPAELEDSGVYFCASSLPGTGVGGYTFGSGTRLTVV.

This chain links TRBV5-1 with TRBJ2-1; D remains unclear. The CDR3 totals 16 residues. Per germline, CDR1 SGHRS and CDR2 YFSETQ. V lost 4 bases and J 5 bases, leaving 19 bases between the germline ends. CDR3 sequence reads: CASSDRTVLMDNEQFF. In nucleotides, the CDR3 is TGCGCCAGCAGCGACCGTACAGTGTTAATGGACAATGAGCAGTTCTTC. Based on the CDR3 plus reference TRBV5-1 and TRBJ2-1, the full variable domain is KAGVTQTPRYLIKTRGQQVTLSCSPISGHRSVSWYQQTPGQGLQFLFEYFSETQRNKGNFPGRFSGRQFSNSRSEMNVSTLELGDSALYLCASSDRTVLMDNEQFFGPGTRLTVL.

The genes are TRBV18 and TRBJ2-2, with D uncertain. Germline V gene data show CDR1 as KGHSH and CDR2 as LQKENI. Between the trimmed V and J ends, which lost 3 bases and 5 bases, there was a span of 19 bases. This CDR3 comprises 17 residues. The CDR3 coding sequence is TGTGCCAGCTCACCGATTCGCTTGGAACTTCTAACCGGGGAGCTGTTTTTT. Translated, it gives CASSPIRLELLTGELFF.

This chain uses TRBV9 with TRBJ2-4, with 9 bases that match TRBD1. Losses at the gene ends were 0 bases for V and 10 bases for J; bases not matched to a gene: 5. The CDR3 spans 14 residues. CDR1 and CDR2 (germline): SGDLS, YYNGEE. CDR3 nucleotide sequence: TGTGCCAGCAGCGTAGAGGGACAGGGCATGATTCAGTACTTC. Translating gives CASSVEGQGMIQYF.

The genes are TRBV7-8 and TRBJ1-4; D may be TRBD1 (6 bases). Trimming removed 0 bases from V and 7 bases from J, with 12 bases in between. Germline CDR1 and CDR2: SGHVS and FQNEAQ. The CDR3 is 15 amino acids. The CDR3 sequence: CASSLALGAAEKLFF. DNA of the CDR3: TGTGCCAGCAGCTTAGCCCTGGGGGCCGCTGAAAAACTGTTTTTT.

The V gene is TRBV4-1, the J gene TRBJ1-1, with 7 bases matching TRBD1. The CDR3 covers 16 residues. The germline V gene has CDR1 MGHRA and CDR2 YSYEKL. V lost 0 bases and J lost 1; bases outside the gene matches: 5. CDR3 amino acids: CASSQDRGTANTEAFF. The CDR3 nucleotides are TGCGCCAGCAGCCAAGATAGGGGGACAGCGAACACTGAAGCTTTCTTT.

This chain uses TRBV10-2 with TRBJ1-5; D is perhaps TRBD1 (6 bases). This CDR3 has 15 residues. V lost 2 bases and J lost 4, with 12 bases in between. Looked up from germline, CDR1 is WSHSY and CDR2 is SAAADI. The CDR3 sequence: CASSEQGQGNQPQHF. CDR3 nucleotides: TGCGCCAGCAGTGAGCAGGGGCAAGGGAATCAGCCCCAGCATTTT.

The chain joins TRBV18 to TRBJ1-5; the D is unclear. The V gene lost 4 bases and the J gene lost 0 bases, with 13 bases spanning the gap. The CDR3 length is 16 residues. Looked up from germline, CDR1 is KGHSH and CDR2 is LQKENI. The CDR3 protein is CASSLGNKNSNQPQHF. The CDR3, as DNA: TGTGCCAGCTCACTCGGGAACAAGAATAGCAATCAGCCCCAGCATTTT.

The rearrangement uses TRBV28 and TRBJ1-1; 7 nucleotides match TRBD1. V shed 4 bases and J 10 bases; nucleotides not matched to a gene: 9. This CDR3 region has 13 residues. Germline-derived CDR1 and CDR2 are MDHEN and SYDVKM. The CDR3 nucleotides are TGTGCCAGCAGTTACCCGGACAGGCCGAGAGCTTTCTTT. Amino acid sequence: CASSYPDRPRAFF.

This chain uses TRBV6-5 with TRBJ1-2; no clear D gene. The CDR3 is made up of 14 amino acids. The germline V and J ends were trimmed by 7 bases and 2 bases, with 14 bases remaining between them. The germline V gene has CDR1 MNHEY and CDR2 SVGAGI. CDR3 amino acids: CASNPRGINYGYTF. DNA for the CDR3: TGTGCCAGCAACCCCCGAGGGATCAACTATGGCTACACCTTC.

The chain links TRBV5-6 to TRBJ1-1; maybe TRBD1 (5 bases). The germline V and J ends were trimmed by 4 bases and 0 bases, with 10 bases remaining between them. The CDR3 extends over 14 amino acids. Per germline, CDR1 SGHDT and CDR2 YYEEEE. Here the CDR3 reads CASSRGTVNTEAFF. CDR3 in DNA: TGTGCCAGCAGCCGGGGCACAGTGAACACTGAAGCTTTCTTT.

The CDR3 bases are TGTGCCAGCTCACCACCGTTCAGCGGGAGCTCTGGAAACACCATATATTTT. It specifies CASSPPFSGSSGNTIYF. The gene calls are TRBV18 and TRBJ1-3; D unclear. The CDR3 covers 17 residues. The germline V gene encodes CDR1 KGHSH and CDR2 LQKENI. V was clipped by 0 bases and J by 0 bases, with 12 bases between them.

The chain has TRBV7-3 and TRBJ2-1, with 8 bases identical to TRBD2. CDR1 and CDR2 from the germline V gene are SGHTA and FQGTGA. The CDR3 totals 14 residues. V gave up 5 bases and J gave up 9 bases; unmatched junction bases: 9. This CDR3 is CASSRAGGAGEQFF. CDR3 in DNA: TGTGCCAGCAGCCGAGCCGGGGGGGCGGGTGAGCAGTTCTTC.

The V call is TRBV19, the J call TRBJ1-3; D is uncertain. This CDR3 has 14 amino acids. CDR1 and CDR2 from the germline V gene are LNHDA and SQIVND (reference sequence). Trimming shortened V by 6 bases and J by 2 bases, and 11 bases separated the two germline ends. CDR3: CASRGLGAGNTIYF. CDR3 coding DNA: TGTGCCAGTAGGGGCCTGGGTGCTGGAAACACCATATATTTT.

V is TRBV4-1 and J is TRBJ1-1; 9 positions agree with TRBD1. The J segment lost 5 bases and the V segment lost 4 bases, leaving 11 bases of the junction unmatched. From germline, CDR1 is MGHRA and CDR2 YSYEKL. The CDR3 runs to 16 residues. The CDR3: CASSPGQGPRRTEAFF. Here the CDR3 DNA reads TGCGCCAGCAGCCCTGGACAGGGGCCTCGAAGAACTGAAGCTTTCTTT.

The V and J genes are TRBV11-2 and TRBJ2-7; tentatively, D is TRBD1 (5 bases). Germline values: CDR1 SGHAT, CDR2 FQNNGV. Trimming cost V 3 bases and J 2 bases, with 11 bases left between them. This CDR3 region has 14 residues. Written as DNA, the CDR3 is TGTGCCAGCAGCTTGCAGGGTGAGGCCTACGAGCAGTACTTC. As protein: CASSLQGEAYEQYF.

This rearrangement joins TRBV18 to TRBJ1-1; D is possibly TRBD1 (6 bases). Per the germline V gene, CDR1 is KGHSH and CDR2 is LQKENI. The CDR3 is made up of 14 amino acids. Deletions cut 6 bases from V and 0 bases from J, with 11 bases between. The CDR3 DNA reads TGTGCCAGCTCGCCGGGGGCCCTGAACACTGAAGCTTTCTTT. Translation gives CASSPGALNTEAFF.

The CDR3 coding sequence is TGTGCCAGCAGCCAAGTGGGACAGGGAGTTTACTATGGCTACACCTTC. This encodes CASSQVGQGVYYGYTF. The V call is TRBV3-1 (or the pseudogene TRBV3-2), the J call TRBJ1-2; 9 bases are shared with TRBD1. CDR1 LGHDT and CDR2 YNNKEL come from the germline V gene (reference sequence). This CDR3 is 16 amino acids long. V gave up 1 base and J gave up 3 bases; unmatched junction bases: 6.

The chain is built from TRBV6-5 and TRBJ2-2, with unresolved D. Germline V gives CDR1 MNHEY, CDR2 SVGAGI. The ends were cut back, 5 bases at V and 3 bases at J, with 10 bases in the middle. The CDR3 runs to 14 residues. The CDR3 sequence is CASSRRVDTGELFF. The CDR3 DNA reads as TGTGCCAGCAGTCGCCGAGTGGACACCGGGGAGCTGTTTTTT.